Presented here are 6 T cell receptor beta chains from one specimen sequenced in a study of T cell changes during pregnancy in multiple sclerosis. TCRdb keeps only in-frame clones here, not all; method: immunoSEQ multiplex PCR. The sample includes approximately 40,000 clones, roughly 92% of them seen just once. The sample was CD4+ T cells from peripheral blood mononuclear cells, taken in the third trimester of pregnancy. The receptors were sampled from a female donor with multiple sclerosis, enrolled in a pregnancy study.

A single count supports this clone. This chain joins TRBV6-1 and TRBJ1-2; 7 bases are a match to TRBD1. Germline V lookup: CDR1 MNHNS, CDR2 SASEGT. The V gene end was trimmed by 3 bases and the J gene end by 3 bases; junction bases not matched to a gene: 10. This CDR3 comprises 16 residues. The CDR3 sequence is CASSEGLGGHDYGYTF. For the CDR3, the DNA is TGTGCCAGCAGTGAGGGACTAGGGGGCCATGACTATGGCTACACCTTC.

A single count supports this clone. The V gene is TRBV5-1, the J gene TRBJ2-7; D ambiguous. Trimming left V 0 bases short and J 7 bases short, with 14 bases between. Germline V gene sequence: CDR1 SGHRS, CDR2 YFSETQ. The CDR3 sequence is 14 residues long. The CDR3 here is CASSLAGQPGEQYF. Here the CDR3 DNA reads TGCGCCAGCAGCTTGGCCGGCCAGCCAGGTGAGCAGTACTTC.

The V call is TRBV7-8, the J call TRBJ2-7; 10 bases are a match to TRBD2. Germline V gene data show CDR1 as SGHVS and CDR2 as FQNEAQ. V lost 5 bases, J lost 2 bases, and 12 bases stayed unmatched. The CDR3 loop spans 17 amino acids. The CDR3 loop reads CASSGDGLAVLTYEQYF. In DNA form, the CDR3 reads TGTGCCAGCAGCGGGGACGGACTAGCGGTATTGACCTACGAGCAGTACTTC.

J is TRBJ2-5 and V is TRBV29-1; no reliable D call. Germline CDR1 reads SQVTM; CDR2 reads ANQGSEA. The CDR3 spans 12 residues. The V gene lost 6 bases and the J gene lost 5 bases, with 13 bases spanning the gap. CDR3 in DNA: TGCAGCGTAGAACTGGGCTTGGAGACCCAGTACTTC. Protein sequence: CSVELGLETQYF.

V and J are TRBV7-2 and TRBJ2-2, with unresolved D. Germline CDR1 is SGHTA and CDR2 is FQGNSA. The V and J ends lost 6 bases and 4 bases respectively, with 18 bases between them. The CDR3 sequence is 16 residues long. The CDR3 DNA reads as TGTGCCAGCAGTTTGCAGGCGCAAGCTTCCACCGGGGAGCTGTTTTTT. Translated, it gives CASSLQAQASTGELFF. Looking up the rest from reference TRBV7-2 and TRBJ2-2 gives the full variable domain: GAGVSQSPSNKVTEKGKDVELRCDPISGHTALYWYRQSLGQGLEFLIYFQGNSAPDKSGLPSDRFSAERTGGSVSTLTIQRTQQEDSAVYLCASSLQAQASTGELFFGEGSRLTVL.

This clone has a single count. This chain uses TRBV7-9 with TRBJ1-3; 8 positions match TRBD1. The CDR3 has 17 amino acids. Germline CDR1 and CDR2: SEHNR and FQNEAQ (reference sequence). The trim removed 3 bases at V and 0 bases at J, leaving 7 bases unmatched. The CDR3 DNA reads as TGTGCCAGCAGCTTCTTGGGGACAGGATTCTCTGGAAACACCATATATTTT. It is translated as CASSFLGTGFSGNTIYF.